Listed here are 23 T cell receptor beta chains from one sample, sequenced in a study of blood T cell repertoires in COVID-19. TCRdb's table, derived via immunoSEQ multiplex PCR, lists solely in-frame clones and lacks some. The sample has about 150,000 clones, 84% seen once; the top ten hold roughly 4.9%. The sequenced sample consisted of peripheral blood. These receptor sequences come from a human donor in a cohort sampled during active COVID-19.

The gene calls are TRBV29-1 and TRBJ2-3, with D tentatively TRBD1 (6 bases). The CDR3 runs to 14 residues. Trimming stripped 7 bases from V and 0 bases from J, with 14 bases between. Germline CDR1 SQVTM, CDR2 ANQGSEA. The CDR3 DNA is TGCAGCGCCGGGTCAGGGGAGAGCACAGATACGCAGTATTTT. It specifies CSAGSGESTDTQYF.

V usage is TRBV6-1 and J usage is TRBJ2-7, with TRBD1 matching over 10 bases. The trim removed 2 bases at V and 1 base at J, leaving 2 bases unmatched. Germline-derived CDR1 and CDR2 are MNHNS and SASEGT. The CDR3 length is 15 residues. Written as DNA, the CDR3 is TGTGCCAGCAGTGAACCGGGACAGGGGTCCTACGAGCAGTACGTC. Translated: CASSEPGQGSYEQYV.

This chain joins TRBV6-5 and TRBJ1-1, with D hard to call. The germline gives CDR1 MNHEY, CDR2 SVGAGI. There are 12 residues in the CDR3. Trimming stripped 10 bases from V and 1 base from J, with 10 bases between. CDR3 in amino acids: CATGRGNTEAFF. The CDR3 coding sequence is TGTGCCACTGGGCGGGGGAACACTGAAGCTTTCTTT.

CDR3 nucleotides: TGTGCCAGCAGCTTGCTGGGCTTGGTGAGGAACACCGGGGAGCTGTTTTTT. The encoded protein is CASSLLGLVRNTGELFF. The chain combines TRBV5-8 with TRBJ2-2, with D uncertain. Trimming cost V 1 base and J 1 base, with 14 bases left between them. CDR1 and CDR2 (germline): SGHTS, YDEGEE. This CDR3 comprises 17 residues.

The chain is built from TRBV7-6 and TRBJ2-3; TRBD2 is a possible D gene (6 bases). The V gene's germline CDR1 is SGHVS and CDR2 FNYEAQ. The CDR3 sequence is 14 residues long. Trimming took off 2 bases at V and 6 bases at J, with 12 bases between the two ends. CDR3 sequence reads: CASSLPSGGDTQYF. The CDR3 nucleotides are TGTGCCAGCAGCTTACCGTCTGGGGGGGATACGCAGTATTTT.

This sequence joins TRBV5-4 and TRBJ2-1; 10 bases match TRBD2. Germline trimming cut 4 bases from V and 5 bases from J; bases unmatched to any gene: 6. Germline lookup yields CDR1 SGHNT and CDR2 YYREEE (reference sequence). The CDR3 spans 15 residues. The CDR3 nucleotides are TGTGCCAGCAGCCCATGGACTAGCGGTAACAATGAGCAGTTCTTC. It specifies CASSPWTSGNNEQFF.

This chain links TRBV3-1 (or the pseudogene TRBV3-2) with TRBJ1-1; D might be TRBD1 (6 bases). Germline assignment: CDR1 LGHDT and CDR2 YNNKEL (reference sequence). Deletions cut 9 bases from V and 6 bases from J, with 29 bases between. This CDR3 contains 17 residues. This CDR3 reads CARELGTQVSRPPEAFF. As DNA, the CDR3 is TGTGCCAGGGAATTGGGGACACAGGTAAGCCGCCCTCCTGAAGCTTTCTTT.

This clone was recorded once. The chain links TRBV5-5 to TRBJ2-3; 8 bases line up with TRBD1. Per the germline V gene, CDR1 is SGHKS and CDR2 is YYEKEE (reference sequence). CDR3 size: 16 residues. Unmatched junction bases numbered 8, after V lost 3 bases and J lost 2 bases. CDR3 sequence reads: CASSYRGQGSTDTQYF. CDR3 DNA sequence: TGTGCCAGCAGCTATCGAGGACAGGGCTCCACAGATACGCAGTATTTT.

This clone was counted a single time. CDR3 amino acids: CASSLSGVDQETQYF. The CDR3 DNA reads as TGTGCCAGCAGCTTGTCGGGGGTAGACCAAGAGACCCAGTACTTC. This chain uses TRBV5-4 with TRBJ2-5, with a possible D match to TRBD2 (6 bases). Per germline, CDR1 SGHNT and CDR2 YYREEE (reference sequence). The CDR3 is 15 residues long. Trimming removed 1 base at V and 0 bases at J, with 10 bases between. Combining the CDR3 with reference TRBV5-4 and TRBJ2-5 gives the whole variable domain ETGVTQSPTHLIKTRGQQVTLRCSSQSGHNTVSWYQQALGQGPQFIFQYYREEENGRGNFPPRFSGLQFPNYSSELNVNALELDDSALYLCASSLSGVDQETQYFGPGTRLLVL.

This chain connects TRBV7-9 to TRBJ2-2; D ambiguous. V gave up 8 bases and J gave up 5 bases, with 21 bases separating them. Per the germline V gene, CDR1 is SEHNR and CDR2 is FQNEAQ (reference sequence). The CDR3 spans 16 residues. The CDR3: CASPLHGPPSTGELFF. CDR3 DNA: TGTGCCAGCCCACTCCATGGGCCCCCATCTACCGGGGAGCTGTTTTTT.

In its sample, this clone was seen once. The chain carries TRBV27 and TRBJ1-2; a weak D match, TRBD1 (5 bases). Germline CDR1 and CDR2: MNHEY and SMNVEV (reference sequence). Trimming pared 2 bases from V and 8 bases from J, leaving 12 bases between. There are 13 residues in the CDR3. The CDR3 reads CASSLLTGTGYTF. As DNA, the CDR3 is TGTGCCAGCAGTTTACTTACAGGCACGGGCTACACCTTC.

The V and J genes are TRBV20-1 and TRBJ1-1; D might be TRBD1 (6 bases). Per germline, CDR1 DFQATT and CDR2 SNEGSKA (reference sequence). The V and J ends lost 3 bases and 1 base respectively, with 27 bases between them. CDR3 length: 19 amino acids. CDR3 sequence (DNA): TGCAGTGCTAGTGCACCGGGACAAGGTTTGGGACCGGGGAACACTGAAGCTTTCTTT. It yields the protein CSASAPGQGLGPGNTEAFF.

The rearrangement uses TRBV15 and TRBJ2-5; 7 bases are shared with TRBD1. In germline, CDR1 is LNHNV, CDR2 YYDKDF (reference sequence). Losses at the gene ends were 1 base for V and 9 bases for J; bases not matched to a gene: 11. The CDR3 loop spans 15 amino acids. CDR3 protein: CATSRVETGNGAQYF. The CDR3 region has the DNA TGTGCCACCAGCAGAGTGGAGACAGGGAATGGGGCCCAGTACTTC.

The chain uses TRBV7-2 and TRBJ2-3, with a possible D match to TRBD1 (5 bases). The V gene lost 1 base and the J gene lost 2 bases, with 10 bases spanning the gap. The CDR3 has 15 amino acids. Germline V gene lookup returns CDR1 SGHTA and CDR2 FQGNSA. CDR3 nucleotide sequence: TGTGCCAGCAGCTTAGGGGGCGATGCCACAGATACGCAGTATTTT. Its protein product is CASSLGGDATDTQYF.

The rearrangement joins TRBV7-2 to TRBJ2-1; 11 positions agree with TRBD2. CDR1 and CDR2 (germline): SGHTA, FQGNSA. The CDR3 is 14 amino acids. The J segment lost 13 bases and the V segment lost 1 base, leaving 6 bases of the junction unmatched. In DNA, the CDR3 is TGTGCCAGCAGCTTAGGGGTAGCGGGGGGGGTTCAGTTCTTC. It codes for CASSLGVAGGVQFF.

The gene calls are TRBV19 and TRBJ2-2; D perhaps matches TRBD2 (6 bases). CDR1 is LNHDA, CDR2 SQIVND, per germline (reference sequence). The germline V and J ends were trimmed by 5 bases and 9 bases, with 34 bases remaining between them. The CDR3 runs 20 residues. The CDR3 here is CASSPSTTSAAGTQGRELFF. DNA for the CDR3: TGTGCCAGTAGTCCTTCAACTACTTCTGCCGCGGGGACGCAAGGTCGGGAGCTGTTTTTT.

The rearrangement joins TRBV25-1 to TRBJ1-5; 12 bases map to TRBD1. V shed 2 bases, J shed 6 bases, and the junction held 5 bases outside the gene matches. Germline V lookup: CDR1 MGHDK, CDR2 SYGVNS. The CDR3 has 16 residues. Here the CDR3 reads CASSEGTGGAGQPQHF. In DNA form, the CDR3 reads TGTGCCAGCAGTGAAGGGACAGGGGGCGCTGGTCAGCCCCAGCATTTT. Complete variable domain (other parts from reference TRBV25-1 and TRBJ1-5): EADIYQTPRYLVIGTGKKITLECSQTMGHDKMYWYQQDPGMELHLIHYSYGVNSTEKGDLSSESTVSRIRTEHFPLTLESARPSHTSQYLCASSEGTGGAGQPQHFGDGTRLSIL.

The chain joins TRBV5-6 to TRBJ2-7, with D possibly TRBD1 on 6 matching bases. Trimming took off 0 bases at V and 0 bases at J, with 16 bases between the two ends. CDR3 length: 17 residues. The germline V gene has CDR1 SGHDT and CDR2 YYEEEE. The CDR3 spells CASSLASDRMSSYEQYF. In DNA form, the CDR3 reads TGTGCCAGCAGCTTGGCCTCTGACAGGATGAGCTCCTACGAGCAGTACTTC.

The rearrangement links TRBV15 to TRBJ2-1; the match to TRBD1 covers 9 bases. With 0 bases clipped from V and 9 bases from J, the junction kept 6 bases outside the gene matches. CDR3 length equals 15 residues. CDR1 is LNHNV, CDR2 YYDKDF, per germline (reference sequence). CDR3: CATSRELGTGLEQFF. The DNA of the CDR3 is TGTGCCACCAGCAGAGAGTTGGGGACAGGGCTTGAGCAGTTCTTC.

The chain uses TRBV18 and TRBJ2-1; unclear D gene. V dropped 1 base and J dropped 0 bases, with 7 bases sitting between them. The germline V gene encodes CDR1 KGHSH and CDR2 LQKENI. The CDR3 is 15 amino acids. CDR3 sequence (DNA): TGTGCCAGCTCACCACAGGAGAGCTCCTACAATGAGCAGTTCTTC. Protein product: CASSPQESSYNEQFF.

The rearrangement links TRBV30 to TRBJ1-5; the D is unclear. This CDR3 has 14 residues. The germline gives CDR1 GTSNPN, CDR2 SVGIG (reference sequence). V was shortened by 2 bases and J by 2 bases, with 10 bases between the two germline ends. The CDR3 region has the DNA TGTGCCTGGAGTACGGGTGTGGGCAATCAGCCCCAGCATTTT. Protein product: CAWSTGVGNQPQHF.

The rearrangement joins TRBV11-2 to TRBJ2-5; 9 bases map to TRBD2. Germline assignment: CDR1 SGHAT and CDR2 FQNNGV. Trimming removed 3 bases from V and 4 bases from J; junction bases left unmatched: 6. The CDR3 totals 15 residues. The CDR3 DNA is TGTGCCAGCAGCTTGGGACTAGCATCCCGAGAGACCCAGTACTTC. As protein: CASSLGLASRETQYF.

This chain uses TRBV20-1 with TRBJ1-1, with no clear D. The CDR3 consists of 11 residues. Trimming stripped 6 bases from V and 0 bases from J, with 5 bases between. The germline CDR1 and CDR2 sequences are DFQATT and SNEGSKA (reference sequence). The CDR3 sequence is CSARMNTEAFF. In nucleotides, the CDR3 is TGCAGTGCCCGTATGAACACTGAAGCTTTCTTT.